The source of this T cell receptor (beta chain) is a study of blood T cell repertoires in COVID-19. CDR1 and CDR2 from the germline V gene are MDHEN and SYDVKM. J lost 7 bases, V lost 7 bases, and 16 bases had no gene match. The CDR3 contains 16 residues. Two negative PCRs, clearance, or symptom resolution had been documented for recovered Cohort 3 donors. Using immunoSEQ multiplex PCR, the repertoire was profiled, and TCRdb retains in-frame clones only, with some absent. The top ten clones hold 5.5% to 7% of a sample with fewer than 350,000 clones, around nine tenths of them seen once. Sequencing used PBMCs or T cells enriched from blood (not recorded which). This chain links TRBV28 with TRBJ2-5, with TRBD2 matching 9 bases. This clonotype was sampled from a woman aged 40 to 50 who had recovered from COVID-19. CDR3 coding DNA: TGTGCCAGCAATAACTGGGGTAGCGGGGGCTACGGGACCCAGTACTTC. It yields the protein CASNNWGSGGYGTQYF.